Listed here are 19 T cell receptor beta chains from one sample, sequenced in a study of cytomegalovirus exposure and HLA in healthy donors. With 60 Vbeta and 13 Jbeta primers, the PCR was carried out. Sequencing was performed with immunoSEQ multiplex PCR; in TCRdb, only in-frame clones are kept and a portion is missing. The sample has about 140,000 clones; more than 60% are singletons. The sample was PBMCs. All receptors come from a female donor in good health and CMV-seronegative.

V is TRBV6-5 and J is TRBJ1-1; D not resolved. CDR1 MNHEY and CDR2 SVGAGI come from the germline V gene. CDR3 size: 15 residues. The V and J ends lost 7 bases and 2 bases respectively, with 17 bases between them. CDR3 DNA sequence: TGTGCCAGCACCAAGAGGGCCACTAGCAACACTGAAGCTTTCTTT. Its protein product is CASTKRATSNTEAFF.

The CDR3 DNA sequence: TGTGCCAGCAGCCTAGATGGAATCCAAGAGACCCAGTACTTC. This translates into CASSLDGIQETQYF. V is TRBV5-4 and J is TRBJ2-5; D is uncertain. The V end lost 4 bases, the J end lost 1 base, and 11 bases lay between the germline ends. Germline V CDR1 and CDR2: SGHNT, YYREEE (reference sequence). The CDR3 consists of 14 residues. Based on the CDR3 plus reference TRBV5-4 and TRBJ2-5, the full variable domain is ETGVTQSPTHLIKTRGQQVTLRCSSQSGHNTVSWYQQALGQGPQFIFQYYREEENGRGNFPPRFSGLQFPNYSSELNVNALELDDSALYLCASSLDGIQETQYFGPGTRLLVL.

The chain couples TRBV9 to TRBJ2-5; 7 bases agree with TRBD1. This CDR3 is built from 15 residues. Per germline, CDR1 SGDLS and CDR2 YYNGEE. J gave up 1 base and V 6 bases, and 9 bases lay outside the gene matches. The DNA of the CDR3 is TGTGCCAGCAAACAGACCGGGACAGCCCAAGAGACCCAGTACTTC. It is translated as CASKQTGTAQETQYF.

The CDR3 reads CASNRGADYGYTF. As DNA, the CDR3 is TGTGCCAGTAACCGGGGGGCAGACTATGGCTACACCTTC. The V and J genes are TRBV19 and TRBJ1-2; D might be TRBD1 (6 bases). Germline-derived CDR1 and CDR2 are LNHDA and SQIVND (reference sequence). The V end lost 7 bases, the J end lost 3 bases, and 12 bases lay between the germline ends. The length of the CDR3 is 13 residues.

The V and J genes are TRBV28 and TRBJ2-7; TRBD1 aligns across 10 bases. Germline CDR1 reads MDHEN; CDR2 reads SYDVKM. The J segment lost 6 bases and the V segment lost 1 base, leaving 3 bases of the junction unmatched. The CDR3 consists of 14 residues. CDR3 nucleotides: TGTGCCAGCAGTTTATCCGGGACAGGGGCCGAGCAGTACTTC. Translation gives CASSLSGTGAEQYF.

V usage is TRBV27 and J usage is TRBJ2-3, with D possibly matching TRBD2 (6 bases). The CDR3 is made up of 16 amino acids. The ends were cut back, 0 bases at V and 3 bases at J, with 13 bases in the middle. In germline, CDR1 is MNHEY, CDR2 SMNVEV (reference sequence). DNA for the CDR3: TGTGCCAGCAGTTTATCGCGGGGCCAGGCTACAGATACGCAGTATTTT. This gives the protein CASSLSRGQATDTQYF.

The CDR3 is CASSYSGGGEQFF. The CDR3 DNA sequence: TGTGCCAGCAGTTACTCGGGCGGGGGTGAGCAGTTCTTC. The chain joins TRBV6-5 to TRBJ2-1, with 7 bases fitting TRBD2. Trimming took 0 bases from V and 9 from J; bases not matched to a gene: 2. Germline V CDR1 and CDR2: MNHEY, SVGAGI. This CDR3 contains 13 residues.

The chain couples TRBV27 to TRBJ1-1; 7 bases align to TRBD1. This CDR3 is built from 13 residues. V lost 8 bases to trimming and J lost 12 bases; unmatched junction nucleotides: 15. Germline CDR1 MNHEY, CDR2 SMNVEV (reference sequence). CDR3 DNA sequence: TGTGCCAGCCGAGACCTTGGACAGGCCGATTCTTTCTTT. Translated: CASRDLGQADSFF.

The J gene is TRBJ1-4, the V gene TRBV15, with D uncertain. Germline assignment: CDR1 LNHNV and CDR2 YYDKDF (reference sequence). The CDR3 runs to 13 residues. V was clipped by 0 bases and J by 8 bases, with 7 bases between them. CDR3 amino acids: CATSRDRREKLFF. DNA for the CDR3: TGTGCCACCAGCAGAGATAGGAGGGAAAAACTGTTTTTT.

The rearrangement links TRBV29-1 to TRBJ2-3, with D perhaps matching TRBD2 (5 bases). Per the germline V gene, CDR1 is SQVTM and CDR2 is ANQGSEA. Trimming pared 6 bases from V and 4 bases from J, leaving 11 bases between. CDR3 length: 12 residues. CDR3 DNA sequence: TGCAGCGTGTGGGAGTTTGCAGATACGCAGTATTTT. Protein product: CSVWEFADTQYF.

The chain joins TRBV7-9 to TRBJ2-3; 7 bases align to TRBD1. There are 14 residues in the CDR3. Germline trimming cut 5 bases from V and 0 bases from J; bases unmatched to any gene: 2. Germline V gene sequence: CDR1 SEHNR, CDR2 FQNEAQ (reference sequence). The CDR3 protein is CASSQDRSTDTQYF. DNA of the CDR3: TGTGCCAGCAGCCAGGACAGGAGCACAGATACGCAGTATTTT.

J is TRBJ1-6 and V is TRBV6-1, with 10 bases lining up with TRBD1. The CDR3 totals 14 residues. Germline CDR1 reads MNHNS; CDR2 reads SASEGT. V gave up 2 bases and J gave up 9 bases; unmatched junction bases: 1. This CDR3 reads CASSERQGASPLHF. Here the CDR3 DNA reads TGTGCCAGCAGTGAAAGACAGGGGGCTTCACCCCTCCACTTT.

V and J are TRBV9 and TRBJ1-1; D ambiguous. Per the germline V gene, CDR1 is SGDLS and CDR2 is YYNGEE. The V end was cut by 4 bases, the J end by 7 bases, with 14 bases between. The CDR3 loop spans 13 amino acids. The CDR3 sequence: CASSRGNSGEAFF. The CDR3 region has the DNA TGTGCCAGCAGCCGAGGGAACTCCGGTGAAGCTTTCTTT.

The rearrangement joins TRBV5-8 to TRBJ1-4; D is unclear. V lost 0 bases to trimming and J lost 0 bases, with 9 bases between them. There are 16 residues in the CDR3. Per germline, CDR1 SGHTS and CDR2 YDEGEE. CDR3: CASSLAGSSTNEKLFF. The CDR3 DNA reads as TGTGCCAGCAGCTTGGCCGGGTCATCAACTAATGAAAAACTGTTTTTT.

This chain links TRBV14 with TRBJ2-2, with D tentatively TRBD2 (7 bases). V lost 4 bases and J 6 bases, leaving 9 bases between the germline ends. Germline lookup yields CDR1 SGHDN and CDR2 FVKESK. The CDR3 consists of 13 residues. DNA of the CDR3: TGTGCCAGCAGCCTAGGGGGGGCCGGGGAGCTGTTTTTT. This translates into CASSLGGAGELFF.

In regard to this clone: Germline and junction disagree at one end, which may indicate a read error. V is TRBV7-7 and J is TRBJ1-4; no reliable D call. CDR3 size: 13 residues. The V gene's germline CDR1 is SSHAT and CDR2 FNYEAQ (reference sequence). For the CDR3, the DNA is TGTGCTAGCAGCTTAGCGTTAATGCGGAAAACTGTTTTT. This codes for CASSLALMRKTVF.

This sequence joins TRBV6-1 and TRBJ1-2, with 7 nucleotides matching TRBD1. Per germline, CDR1 MNHNS and CDR2 SASEGT. V shed 2 bases and J 2 bases; nucleotides not matched to a gene: 5. This CDR3 is 15 amino acids long. The CDR3 protein is CASSESLTGNYGYTF. DNA of the CDR3: TGTGCCAGCAGTGAATCTCTGACAGGGAACTATGGCTACACCTTC.

This chain joins TRBV27 and TRBJ2-7, with 7 bases fitting TRBD1. Germline V lookup: CDR1 MNHEY, CDR2 SMNVEV (reference sequence). With 6 bases clipped from V and 5 bases from J, the junction kept 16 bases outside the gene matches. The CDR3 covers 16 residues. The CDR3 region has the DNA TGTGCCAGCAGGGCCACAGGGGCTATACGCTTTGACGAGCAGTACTTC. It yields the protein CASRATGAIRFDEQYF.

The CDR3 bases are TGTGCCATCAAGACAGCTTTGAACACTGAAGCTTTCTTT. This gives the protein CAIKTALNTEAFF. The chain uses TRBV10-3 and TRBJ1-1; tentative D call: TRBD1 (5 bases). In germline, CDR1 is ENHRY, CDR2 SYGVKD. The germline V and J ends were trimmed by 7 bases and 0 bases, with 9 bases remaining between them. CDR3 length equals 13 residues.